This is a list of T cell receptor beta chains from one sample in a study of beta chain features in type 1 diabetes. Measured with immunoSEQ multiplex PCR; TCRdb has only the in-frame clones, and not every one. The data hold 50,000 or so clones, with roughly 40% observed a single time. Sequences were obtained from stem cell memory CD4+ T cells from blood. Receptor source: a man aged 30 to 45 with type 1 diabetes. Both conserved end residues are part of each CDR3. D genes are given only for firm matches. The size entry is marked missing in some rows and otherwise reads once, few, many or a size class.

clone_size d_call j_call v_call cdr3_nt cdr3_aa
few TRBD1 TRBJ1-1 TRBV18 TGTGCCAGCTCACCCGCTTGGGACAGGGGTGACACTGAAGCTTTCTTT CASSPAWDRGDTEAFF
NA TRBD1 TRBJ1-2 TRBV5-1 TGCGCCAGCAGCTTGGGGGACAGGGTTAGTGGCTACACCTTC CASSLGDRVSGYTF
NA NA TRBJ2-3 TRBV10-3 TGTGCCATCAAGTCCCTGTCCGGAGATACGCAGTATTTT CAIKSLSGDTQYF
few TRBD2 TRBJ2-5 TRBV29-1 TGCAGCGTGGGTGGACTAGCGGGAAACCAAGAGACCCAGTACTTC CSVGGLAGNQETQYF
NA NA TRBJ1-2 TRBV7-2 TGTGCCAGCAGCTTAGCCACAGCGGGGGGAGTGGGCTACACCTTC CASSLATAGGVGYTF
few NA TRBJ1-5 TRBV6-6 TGTGCCAGCAGTTATGCGGGGGCGAGGCAGCCCCAGCATTTT CASSYAGARQPQHF
NA NA TRBJ2-2 TRBV30 TGTGCCTGGAGTGCCTATTTGGTGGACACCGGGGAGCTGTTTTTT CAWSAYLVDTGELFF
few NA TRBJ2-1 TRBV9 TGTGCCAGCAGCACGAGCCTCTACAATGAGCAGTTCTTC CASSTSLYNEQFF
NA NA TRBJ2-1 TRBV7-3 TGTGCCAGCAGCTTATGGCCAGGGGACAATGAGCAGTTCTTC CASSLWPGDNEQFF
NA NA TRBJ2-3 TRBV27 TGTGCCAGCAGTTCGCGACTAGTTGTGGATACGCAGTATTTT CASSSRLVVDTQYF
NA NA TRBJ2-7 TRBV18 TGTGCCAGCTCACCACTCCCCCAGGGGACCGCAGGAATGGAGCAGTACTTC CASSPLPQGTAGMEQYF
NA TRBD1 TRBJ2-7 TRBV27 TGTGCCAGCAGAAGGACAGGGGTGAGCTCCTACGAGCAGTACTTC CASRRTGVSSYEQYF
once TRBD1 TRBJ2-7 TRBV5-1 TGCGCCAGCAGCTCCGGGACAGGGGGCCAAGAGCAGTACTTC CASSSGTGGQEQYF